This TCR beta chain was sequenced during a study of T cell repertoires in cytomegalovirus infection. Study-wide points: The ex vivo response showed dominance by HLA-C-restricted CMV-specific TCR beta clonotypes.

The germline V gene encodes CDR1 MNHEY and CDR2 SVGAGI. V dropped 6 bases and J dropped 4 bases, with 18 bases sitting between them. The CDR3 runs 15 residues. About this clonotype: Its antigen is as yet unknown.

TCRdb called the reads again in MiXCR, with one record for every CDR3 protein. The sample carries about 700,000 distinct CDR3 sequences, about 30% recorded once. This rearrangement joins TRBV6-5 to TRBJ2-5; D might be TRBD2 (6 bases). This sequence originates from a human donor in good health (CMV status not recorded). Some clones in this sample may be carry-over from other donors' samples. This specimen was cultured PBMCs, taken from culture after CMV antigen stimulation. The CDR3 reads CASRAVFAGPETQYF. The CDR3 DNA reads as TGTGCCAGCAGGGCCGTTTTCGCGGGGCCAGAGACCCAGTACTTC.